This TCR beta chain comes out of a study of blood T cell repertoires in COVID-19. Study context: Sites in the United States, Italy and Spain provided acute and convalescent COVID-19 samples. The analysed material was cDNA or gDNA that came from T cells, B-cell-depleted T cells, or PBMCs.

The CDR3 spans 15 residues. Per the germline V gene, CDR1 is KGHDR and CDR2 is SFDVKD. V lost 3 bases to trimming and J lost 3 bases, with 12 bases between them. In the original workflow: Reference gene primer amplification gave estimated nucleated cell counts. Assay: immunoSEQ multiplex PCR; the TCRdb copy retains only in-frame clones and omits some. D and trimming were read from the DNA, whereas the V and J calls and clone size are those reported in that table. The top ten hold over 5% of the sample, which has about 140,000 clones, more than 85% seen once. The material sequenced was peripheral blood. This receptor was identified in a human donor in a cohort sampled during active COVID-19. The chain uses TRBV24-1 and TRBJ2-3; D possibly corresponds to TRBD1 (5 bases). CDR3 coding DNA: TGTGCCACCAGTGATCAGGGATTGAGTACAGATACGCAGTATTTT. It translates to CATSDQGLSTDTQYF.